The 32 T cell receptor beta chains below all came from one sample that was sequenced in a study of blood T cell repertoires in COVID-19. Method: immunoSEQ multiplex PCR; TCRdb's copy keeps in-frame clones and lacks some. The table lists roughly 150,000 clones, roughly 84% of them singletons. Sample: peripheral blood. All receptors derive from a woman in her fifties or sixties with acute or convalescent COVID-19.

On this clone itself: The junction does not match germline at one end; this may be a read error. The chain carries TRBV5-4 and TRBJ1-1; 7 positions agree with TRBD1. The CDR3 length is 13 residues. CDR1 SGHNT and CDR2 YYREEE come from the germline V gene (reference sequence). The CDR3 DNA sequence: TGTGCCAGCAGGCTTCCGGCGGGCAGGGGGTATACTTTT. Translated, it gives CASRLPAGRGYTF.

The chain couples TRBV6-2 or TRBV6-3 to TRBJ1-6, with D tentatively TRBD1 (5 bases). V lost 1 base and J lost 7, with 5 bases in between. Germline assignment: CDR1 MNHEY and CDR2 SVGEGT. This CDR3 is built from 13 residues. The CDR3, as DNA: TGTGCCAGCAGTTACTGGGGCAATTCACCCCTCCACTTT. Translation: CASSYWGNSPLHF.

V is TRBV28 and J is TRBJ1-3; D may be TRBD1 (6 bases). Germline CDR1 and CDR2: MDHEN and SYDVKM. The CDR3 length is 15 residues. V dropped 6 bases and J dropped 8 bases, with 20 bases sitting between them. The CDR3 loop is CASSPTGLKGDTIYF. Written as DNA, the CDR3 is TGTGCCAGCAGCCCGACAGGACTCAAGGGAGACACCATATATTTT.

The chain recombines TRBV16 with TRBJ2-2; TRBD2 matches 12 bases. Germline V gives CDR1 KGHSY, CDR2 FQNENV. The CDR3 length is 16 residues. V lost 6 bases, J lost 8 bases, and 10 bases stayed unmatched. The chain's CDR3 is CASSPTSGRISGELFF. CDR3 coding DNA: TGTGCCAGCAGTCCTACTAGCGGGAGGATATCTGGGGAGCTGTTTTTT.

The chain couples TRBV6-5 to TRBJ1-2; 9 bases align to TRBD1. Germline CDR1 is MNHEY and CDR2 is SVGAGI. V shed 2 bases, J shed 5 bases, and the junction held 3 bases outside the gene matches. The CDR3 loop spans 14 amino acids. The CDR3 reads CASSYTGGRYGYTF. As DNA, the CDR3 is TGTGCCAGCAGTTACACAGGGGGCCGATATGGCTACACCTTC.

This chain uses TRBV7-9 with TRBJ2-3; 7 bases are shared with TRBD1. Looked up from germline, CDR1 is SEHNR and CDR2 is FQNEAQ (reference sequence). The V and J ends lost 5 bases and 0 bases, in that order; junction bases with no gene match: 5. The CDR3 has 15 amino acids. In DNA, the CDR3 is TGTGCCAGCAGCCCGCAGACAGGGAGCACAGATACGCAGTATTTT. It encodes CASSPQTGSTDTQYF.

The J gene is TRBJ2-5, the V gene TRBV6-4; D call uncertain. This CDR3 is 17 amino acids long. Germline V gives CDR1 MRHNA, CDR2 SNTAGT. The V end was cut by 2 bases, the J end by 5 bases, with 21 bases between. The CDR3 reads CASSDTPPRVGFETQYF. The CDR3 coding sequence is TGTGCCAGCAGTGACACCCCACCCCGGGTTGGGTTTGAGACCCAGTACTTC.

J is TRBJ2-7 and V is TRBV6-2 or TRBV6-3; D gene uncertain. V lost 6 bases to trimming and J lost 2 bases, with 8 bases between them. The CDR3 contains 12 residues. Germline V gene sequence: CDR1 MNHEY, CDR2 SVGEGT. The CDR3, as DNA: TGTGCCAGCAGCGAAACGGCCTACGAGCAGTACTTC. Residues: CASSETAYEQYF.

The J gene is TRBJ2-7, the V gene TRBV9; TRBD2 matches at 9 bases. There are 15 residues in the CDR3. Trimming removed 4 bases from V and 2 bases from J; junction bases left unmatched: 7. CDR1 SGDLS and CDR2 YYNGEE come from the germline V gene. The CDR3 is CASSPRLAGPYEQYF. The CDR3 DNA is TGTGCCAGCAGCCCCCGGCTAGCGGGACCCTACGAGCAGTACTTC.

The V and J genes are TRBV7-2 and TRBJ1-5; TRBD1 is a possible D gene (5 bases). This CDR3 spans 15 amino acids. V was shortened by 0 bases and J by 6 bases, with 12 bases between the two germline ends. Germline V gives CDR1 SGHTA, CDR2 FQGNSA. The CDR3 is CASSLAQGFRQPQHF. CDR3 sequence (DNA): TGTGCCAGCAGCTTAGCCCAGGGCTTTCGTCAGCCCCAGCATTTT.

This clone was seen only once. The chain joins TRBV7-2 to TRBJ2-1; no firm D call. V was clipped by 2 bases and J by 1 base, with 9 bases between them. The CDR3 is 15 residues long. Germline CDR1 and CDR2: SGHTA and FQGNSA. CDR3 DNA: TGTGCCAGCAGCTTATCAGCGCAATCCTACAATGAGCAGTTCTTC. Its translation: CASSLSAQSYNEQFF.

This clone has more than one count but fewer than ten. The genes are TRBV2 and TRBJ2-7; D might be TRBD1 (5 bases). The length of the CDR3 is 11 residues. Trimming removed 6 bases from V and 4 bases from J, with 7 bases in between. Germline CDR1 SNHLY, CDR2 FYNNEI. DNA of the CDR3: TGTGCCAGCAGGGGGCTTTACGAGCAGTACTTC. This sequence encodes CASRGLYEQYF.

The genes are TRBV5-5 and TRBJ2-7; maybe TRBD1 (5 bases). The germline V and J ends were trimmed by 1 base and 7 bases, with 9 bases remaining between them. This CDR3 is 12 amino acids long. The V gene's germline CDR1 is SGHKS and CDR2 YYEKEE (reference sequence). The DNA for the CDR3 is TGTGCCAGCAGCTTGAGACCAGGGGAGCAGTACTTC. Protein product: CASSLRPGEQYF.

This clone was seen ten or more times. The V and J genes are TRBV7-2 and TRBJ2-5; TRBD2 aligns across 8 bases. Germline values: CDR1 SGHTA, CDR2 FQGNSA. V lost 2 bases and J lost 5; bases outside the gene matches: 10. The CDR3 is made up of 16 amino acids. Written as DNA, the CDR3 is TGTGCCAGCAGCTTATCGGGCGGGGGGACGTTGGAGACCCAGTACTTC. Translation gives CASSLSGGGTLETQYF.

V and J are TRBV27 and TRBJ2-7, with 9 bases lining up with TRBD1. Trimming removed 4 bases from V and 4 bases from J; junction bases left unmatched: 8. Germline V CDR1 and CDR2: MNHEY, SMNVEV (reference sequence). The CDR3 consists of 15 residues. CDR3 protein: CASSSTGTGTYEQYF. Here the CDR3 DNA reads TGTGCCAGCAGTTCTACCGGGACAGGGACATACGAGCAGTACTTC.

V and J are TRBV12-2 and TRBJ1-1; the DNA was not used to check the table's D call, TRBD1. TRBV12-2 is tagged as a pseudogene. The length of the CDR3 is 18 residues. CDR3 sequence reads: CASRLDPRGRRGNTEAFF. CDR3 sequence (DNA): TGTGCAAGTCGCTTAGACCCCAGGGGGCGTAGGGGGAACACTGAAGCTTTCTTT.

The rearrangement uses TRBV4-2 and TRBJ1-4, with 7 bases fitting TRBD1. Trimming cost V 0 bases and J 8 bases; bases outside gene matches: 0. Germline V gene lookup returns CDR1 LGHNA and CDR2 YNFKEQ. The CDR3 contains 13 residues. CDR3 loop: CASSQEQGEKLFF. The CDR3 DNA reads TGTGCCAGCAGCCAAGAACAGGGGGAAAAACTGTTTTTT.

The chain joins TRBV7-9 to TRBJ2-1; 8 bases agree with TRBD2. The trim removed 2 bases at V and 3 bases at J, leaving 6 bases unmatched. CDR1 is SEHNR, CDR2 FQNEAQ, per germline (reference sequence). The CDR3 has 16 amino acids. The CDR3 DNA reads as TGTGCCAGCAGCTTATTAGGAAGCGGGAGCTACAATGAGCAGTTCTTC. Encoded protein: CASSLLGSGSYNEQFF.

In its sample, this clone was seen once. V gene TRBV5-1 combines with J gene TRBJ2-1, with 7 bases lining up with TRBD1. CDR1 SGHRS and CDR2 YFSETQ come from the germline V gene. V gave up 2 bases and J gave up 7 bases; unmatched junction bases: 9. CDR3 size: 15 residues. The CDR3: CASSFLTGTVNEQFF. The CDR3 DNA is TGCGCCAGCAGCTTCCTAACCGGGACAGTAAATGAGCAGTTCTTC.

CDR3 coding DNA: TGTGCCAGCAGCCAAGCCGAGAGTTCAGGGCAGGTGATAACCCCTTATGGCTACACCTTC. Its translation: CASSQAESSGQVITPYGYTF. This rearrangement joins TRBV3-1 (or the pseudogene TRBV3-2) to TRBJ1-2, with D maybe TRBD1 (5 bases). Trimming stripped 1 base from V and 5 bases from J, with 29 bases between. From germline, CDR1 is LGHDT and CDR2 YNNKEL (reference sequence). The CDR3 is made up of 20 amino acids.

The rearrangement links TRBV6-1 to TRBJ1-1; D remains ambiguous. Trimming stripped 2 bases from V and 2 bases from J, with 6 bases between. Germline V gene lookup returns CDR1 MNHNS and CDR2 SASEGT. CDR3 size: 13 residues. Written as DNA, the CDR3 is TGTGCCAGCAGTGAAAGCCGAAACACTGAAGCTTTCTTT. Its protein is CASSESRNTEAFF.

The chain has TRBV21-1 and TRBJ1-1; the table's D call TRBD1 went unverified against the DNA. TRBV21-1 is flagged as a pseudogene. The CDR3 totals 12 residues. The CDR3 protein is CAASKRGTEAFF. Written as DNA, the CDR3 is TGTGCCGCAAGTAAAAGGGGCACTGAAGCTTTCTTT.

The chain carries TRBV5-6 and TRBJ1-3, with D uncertain. With 4 bases removed from V and 0 bases from J, the gap between germline ends came to 17 bases. Germline CDR1 SGHDT, CDR2 YYEEEE. The CDR3 is 17 residues long. The CDR3 nucleotides are TGTGCCAGCAGCGCCGGCGACGGAGGTTACTCTGGAAACACCATATATTTT. This translates into CASSAGDGGYSGNTIYF.

The chain uses TRBV2 and TRBJ2-7, with TRBD2 identical over 7 bases. From germline, CDR1 is SNHLY and CDR2 FYNNEI. The CDR3 is made up of 12 amino acids. Losses at the gene ends were 6 bases for V and 6 bases for J; bases not matched to a gene: 5. CDR3 DNA: TGTGCCAGCAGCCAATCTAGCGGCGAGCAGTACTTC. It yields the protein CASSQSSGEQYF.

J is TRBJ1-2 and V is TRBV28, with 11 bases matching TRBD1. CDR1 and CDR2 (germline): MDHEN, SYDVKM. Unmatched junction bases numbered 5, after V lost 8 bases and J lost 3 bases. The CDR3 is 14 amino acids. The CDR3: CASGTGGAYYGYTF. CDR3 nucleotide sequence: TGTGCCAGCGGGACAGGGGGGGCCTACTATGGCTACACCTTC.

The V and J genes are TRBV3-1 (or the pseudogene TRBV3-2) and TRBJ1-6; TRBD1 matches at 9 bases. Germline V gene sequence: CDR1 LGHDT, CDR2 YNNKEL (reference sequence). The V gene end was trimmed by 1 base and the J gene end by 2 bases; junction bases not matched to a gene: 6. The CDR3 spans 18 residues. For the CDR3, the DNA is TGTGCCAGCAGCCAAGTTCCGGACAGGGGTCCCTATAATTCACCCCTCCACTTT. As protein: CASSQVPDRGPYNSPLHF.

This sequence joins TRBV5-4 and TRBJ2-1; 8 bases are shared with TRBD2. The CDR3 consists of 16 residues. The germline V gene has CDR1 SGHNT and CDR2 YYREEE (reference sequence). The ends lost 4 bases at V and 5 bases at J; junction bases unmatched: 11. As DNA, the CDR3 is TGTGCCAGCAGCCCACCTCCGGGGGGGGCGGACAATGAGCAGTTCTTC. Translation: CASSPPPGGADNEQFF. Combining the CDR3 with reference TRBV5-4 and TRBJ2-1 gives the whole variable domain ETGVTQSPTHLIKTRGQQVTLRCSSQSGHNTVSWYQQALGQGPQFIFQYYREEENGRGNFPPRFSGLQFPNYSSELNVNALELDDSALYLCASSPPPGGADNEQFFGPGTRLTVL.

The V call is TRBV11-2, the J call TRBJ2-1, with D possibly TRBD2 on 5 matching bases. V was trimmed by 5 bases and J by 14 bases, leaving 22 bases between them. CDR1 is SGHAT, CDR2 FQNNGV, per germline. This CDR3 is built from 14 residues. CDR3 amino acids: CASSPPTIPKVKFF. CDR3 coding DNA: TGTGCCAGCAGCCCCCCGACTATCCCCAAGGTTAAGTTCTTC.

J is TRBJ2-5 and V is TRBV18, with D possibly TRBD2 on 5 matching bases. V gave up 6 bases and J gave up 1 base, with 15 bases separating them. From germline, CDR1 is KGHSH and CDR2 LQKENI. This CDR3 has 15 amino acids. The CDR3 region has the DNA TGTGCCAGCTCTCCAAACCGGGGTCCCCAAGAGACCCAGTACTTC. Its protein is CASSPNRGPQETQYF.

The CDR3 nucleotides read TGCGCCAGCAGCCAGTCCCCGGACAGAACGAACACTGAAGCTTTCTTT. Protein sequence: CASSQSPDRTNTEAFF. V gene TRBV4-1 combines with J gene TRBJ1-1; TRBD1 is a possible D gene (6 bases). This CDR3 has 16 residues. Germline assignment: CDR1 MGHRA and CDR2 YSYEKL. The V end lost 3 bases, the J end lost 1 base, and 15 bases lay between the germline ends.

The V and J genes are TRBV5-4 and TRBJ2-5; D ambiguous. Germline V gives CDR1 SGHNT, CDR2 YYREEE (reference sequence). V dropped 4 bases and J dropped 0 bases, with 10 bases sitting between them. The CDR3 is 14 amino acids. CDR3 residues: CASSPVSYQETQYF. In DNA, the CDR3 is TGTGCCAGCAGCCCTGTAAGCTACCAAGAGACCCAGTACTTC.

This sequence joins TRBV5-1 and TRBJ1-1, with D hard to call. This CDR3 comprises 14 residues. The germline V and J ends were trimmed by 0 bases and 3 bases, with 9 bases remaining between them. Germline-derived CDR1 and CDR2 are SGHRS and YFSETQ. CDR3 coding DNA: TGCGCCAGCAGCTTGGATTACAGAGACACTGAAGCTTTCTTT. This translates into CASSLDYRDTEAFF.